This T cell receptor beta chain was sequenced during a study of blood T cells in healthy people across ages. For the second PCR, which ran for roughly 6 to 12 cycles, a sample-barcoded 5' primer and a J-beta primer mix were used. Each CDR3 protein is one row after TCRdb ran MiXCR on the 5' RACE reads. The sample lists about 1.6 million distinct CDR3 sequences, about 35% occurring once. There were healthy Caucasian individuals from Russia, aged roughly 6 to 95, serving as donors. CDR3 size: 15 residues. V gave up 2 bases and J gave up 0 bases, with 10 bases separating them. The chain is built from TRBV12-3 or TRBV12-4 and TRBJ1-1; D not resolved. Sequencing used blood. This TCR came from a woman aged 25 to 45 in good health. The CDR3 here is CASSLSGNMNTEAFF. The CDR3 DNA reads as TGTGCCAGCAGTTTATCCGGAAACATGAACACTGAAGCTTTCTTT.